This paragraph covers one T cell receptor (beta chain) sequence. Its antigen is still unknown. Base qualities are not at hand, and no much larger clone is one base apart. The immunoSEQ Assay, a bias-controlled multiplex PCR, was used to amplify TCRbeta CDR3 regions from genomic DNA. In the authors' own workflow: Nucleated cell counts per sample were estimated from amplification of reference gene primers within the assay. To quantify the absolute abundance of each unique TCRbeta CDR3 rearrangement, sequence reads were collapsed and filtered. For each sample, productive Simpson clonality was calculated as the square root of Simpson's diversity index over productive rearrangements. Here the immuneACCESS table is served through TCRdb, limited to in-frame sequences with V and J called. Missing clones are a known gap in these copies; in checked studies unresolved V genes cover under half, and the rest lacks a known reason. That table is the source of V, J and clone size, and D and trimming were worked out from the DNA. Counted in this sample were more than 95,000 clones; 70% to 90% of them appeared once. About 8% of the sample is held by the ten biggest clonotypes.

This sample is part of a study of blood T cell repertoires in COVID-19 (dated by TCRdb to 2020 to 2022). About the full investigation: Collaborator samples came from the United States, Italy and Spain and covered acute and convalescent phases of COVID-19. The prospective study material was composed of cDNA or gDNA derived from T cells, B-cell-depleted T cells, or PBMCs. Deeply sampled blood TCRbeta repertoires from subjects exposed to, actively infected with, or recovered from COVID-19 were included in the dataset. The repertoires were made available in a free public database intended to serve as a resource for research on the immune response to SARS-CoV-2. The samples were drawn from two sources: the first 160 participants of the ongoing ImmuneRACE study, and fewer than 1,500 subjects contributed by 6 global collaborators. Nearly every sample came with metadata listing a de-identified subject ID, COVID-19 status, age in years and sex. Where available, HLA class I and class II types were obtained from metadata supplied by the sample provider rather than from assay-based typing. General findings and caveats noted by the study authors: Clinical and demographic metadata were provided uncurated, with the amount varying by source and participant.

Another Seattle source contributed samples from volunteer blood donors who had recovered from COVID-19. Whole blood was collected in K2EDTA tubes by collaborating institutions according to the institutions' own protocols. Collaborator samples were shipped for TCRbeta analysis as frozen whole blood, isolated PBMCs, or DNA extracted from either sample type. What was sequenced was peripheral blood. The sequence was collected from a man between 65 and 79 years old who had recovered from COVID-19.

The DNA reads TGTGCCAGCAGCTTAGATCGGGGGGGCGCCTATGGCTACACCTTC. The encoded protein is CASSLDRGGAYGYTF. Recombination joined TRBV7-9 with TRBJ1-2; the D gene is perhaps TRBD1, on 6 matching bases. The CDR3 starts with the cysteine, ends with the phenylalanine, and has 15 residues. The DNA shown is the 45-base CDR3, in frame from base 1. CDR1 is given as SEHNR and CDR2 as FQNEAQ, both from the germline V gene (reference sequence). At the junction V is shortened by 1 base and J by 4 bases, with 13 bases in between.